The next 27 T cell receptor beta chains were all read from a single sample in a study of OX40 agonist ivuxolimab in advanced cancers. Libraries were prepared through the immunoSEQ multiplex PCR assay. TCRdb's version of the immuneACCESS table is confined to in-frame rearrangements and falls short of the full clone set. An unresolved V gene accounts for under half of the shortfall where checked; the remainder is of unknown origin. The sample table lists approximately 70,000 clones, 86% of them with a count of one. About 8.2% of the sample belongs to the ten largest clones. The sequencing here drew on CD4+ or CD8+ T cells sorted from blood, taken in a trial of the OX40 agonist ivuxolimab. These receptors were obtained from an adult with an advanced solid tumor such as melanoma, head and neck, liver or kidney cancer.

The rearrangement links TRBV7-9 to TRBJ2-2; D uncertain. The CDR3 contains 14 residues. CDR1 and CDR2 from the germline V gene are SEHNR and FQNEAQ (reference sequence). Between the trimmed V and J ends, which lost 4 bases and 2 bases, there was a span of 8 bases. The CDR3 protein is CASSSYRNTGELFF. The CDR3, as DNA: TGTGCCAGCAGCTCCTACAGAAACACCGGGGAGCTGTTTTTT.

V usage is TRBV9 and J usage is TRBJ2-2, with D perhaps being TRBD1 or TRBD2 (5 bases each). Germline V gene lookup returns CDR1 SGDLS and CDR2 YYNGEE. The V and J ends lost 0 bases and 7 bases respectively, with 10 bases between them. This CDR3 has 14 residues. The CDR3 here is CASSVVGDIGELFF. Here the CDR3 DNA reads TGTGCCAGCAGCGTAGTGGGGGATATCGGGGAGCTGTTTTTT. Filled out from reference TRBV9 and TRBJ2-2, the complete variable domain reads DSGVTQTPKHLITATGQRVTLRCSPRSGDLSVYWYQQSLDQGLQFLIQYYNGEERAKGNILERFSAQQFPDLHSELNLSSLELGDSALYFCASSVVGDIGELFFGEGSRLTVL.

The chain recombines TRBV5-1 with TRBJ2-1; D not certain. V lost 2 bases and J lost 5, with 11 bases in between. The germline CDR1 and CDR2 sequences are SGHRS and YFSETQ. This CDR3 has 14 residues. The CDR3 sequence: CASSFLDGNNEQFF. The DNA for the CDR3 is TGCGCCAGCAGCTTTCTTGACGGAAACAATGAGCAGTTCTTC.

This clone occurred a few times. This chain connects TRBV18 to TRBJ1-2; TRBD1 might be the D (6 bases). Germline lookup yields CDR1 KGHSH and CDR2 LQKENI. V lost 3 bases and J lost 6, with 17 bases in between. CDR3 length: 15 residues. CDR3 sequence (DNA): TGTGCCAGCTCACCTATAACAGGGTCTGCGGATGGCTACACCTTC. It encodes CASSPITGSADGYTF.

The count of this clone is one. The chain couples TRBV15 to TRBJ1-5, with 7 bases aligning to TRBD1. CDR3 length equals 15 residues. Trimming at V came to 0 bases and at J to 5 bases, leaving 4 bases not matched to a gene. Germline V gives CDR1 LNHNV, CDR2 YYDKDF (reference sequence). The CDR3 sequence: CATSRDGQAHQPQHF. The CDR3 DNA is TGTGCCACCAGCAGAGACGGACAGGCTCATCAGCCCCAGCATTTT.

The V and J genes are TRBV30 and TRBJ1-4; D might be TRBD1 (5 bases). Germline values: CDR1 GTSNPN, CDR2 SVGIG (reference sequence). Trimming removed 0 bases from V and 7 bases from J, with 15 bases in between. CDR3 length: 15 residues. The CDR3: CAWSVQGGVREKLFF. In nucleotides, the CDR3 is TGTGCCTGGAGTGTTCAGGGAGGGGTTCGTGAAAAACTGTTTTTT.

This clone was seen only a few times. The chain combines TRBV19 with TRBJ2-5; a possible D gene is TRBD2 (6 bases). CDR1 is LNHDA and CDR2 is SQIVND in the germline V gene (reference sequence). There are 16 residues in the CDR3. Trimming cost V 3 bases and J 4 bases, with 18 bases left between them. As DNA, the CDR3 is TGTGCCAGTAGTATTCAGGGAAGGGGACTTGGAGAGACCCAGTACTTC. It is translated as CASSIQGRGLGETQYF. The entire variable domain, with the rest obtained from reference TRBV19 and TRBJ2-5, is as follows: DGGITQSPKYLFRKEGQNVTLSCEQNLNHDAMYWYRQDPGQGLRLIYYSQIVNDFQKGDIAEGYSVSREKKESFPLTVTSAQKNPTAFYLCASSIQGRGLGETQYFGPGTRLLVL.

V gene TRBV10-3 combines with J gene TRBJ2-2; 9 bases fit TRBD2. There are 17 residues in the CDR3. Germline loops: CDR1 ENHRY, CDR2 SYGVKD. With V trimmed by 0 bases and J by 4 bases, 6 bases remained unmatched. CDR3 residues: CAISESAGGLGTGELFF. DNA of the CDR3: TGTGCCATCAGTGAGTCAGCGGGGGGATTAGGCACCGGGGAGCTGTTTTTT.

This chain links TRBV5-6 with TRBJ2-3; 7 bases are a match to TRBD2. In germline, CDR1 is SGHDT, CDR2 YYEEEE. The J segment lost 4 bases and the V segment lost 5 bases, leaving 10 bases of the junction unmatched. The length of the CDR3 is 15 residues. Here the CDR3 reads CASSSLAEKADTQYF. DNA for the CDR3: TGTGCCAGCAGTTCCCTAGCGGAGAAAGCAGATACGCAGTATTTT.

This clone was observed once. V and J are TRBV6-1 and TRBJ2-3; D is undetermined. The CDR3 extends over 14 amino acids. Germline V gene data show CDR1 as MNHNS and CDR2 as SASEGT. Deletions cut 3 bases from V and 4 bases from J, with 11 bases between. The CDR3 DNA follows: TGTGCCAGCAGTGACGCCCCGGTCCCAGATACGCAGTATTTT. Its protein is CASSDAPVPDTQYF.

This clone was found a few times. The CDR3 reads CASSELGSGNTIYF. CDR3 coding DNA: TGTGCCAGCAGTGAATTGGGATCTGGAAACACCATATATTTT. The chain couples TRBV25-1 to TRBJ1-3; D gene unclear. With 1 base removed from V and 1 base from J, the gap between germline ends came to 5 bases. The CDR3 totals 14 residues. The germline gives CDR1 MGHDK, CDR2 SYGVNS.

V is TRBV7-9 and J is TRBJ1-6; the match to TRBD1 covers 11 bases. Germline V gene data show CDR1 as SEHNR and CDR2 as FQNEAQ (reference sequence). The CDR3 sequence is 16 residues long. After removal of 5 bases from V and 4 bases from J, the junction contained 4 bases not matched to a gene. The CDR3 nucleotides read TGTGCCAGCAGCCCAGGACAGGGGGCTTATAATTCACCCCTCCACTTT. Protein product: CASSPGQGAYNSPLHF.

The chain couples TRBV29-1 to TRBJ2-7, with D tentatively TRBD1 (5 bases). CDR1 is SQVTM and CDR2 is ANQGSEA in the germline V gene. Trimming pared 7 bases from V and 3 bases from J, leaving 10 bases between. This CDR3 spans 11 amino acids. The CDR3 here is CSAGHHYEQYF. The CDR3 DNA sequence: TGCAGCGCTGGACACCACTACGAGCAGTACTTC.

The chain couples TRBV4-3 to TRBJ1-6, with a possible D match to TRBD1 (5 bases). This CDR3 has 18 residues. Trimming took off 0 bases at V and 7 bases at J, with 19 bases between the two ends. Germline-derived CDR1 and CDR2 are LGHNA and YSLEER. The CDR3 protein is CASSQEEGPGLLNSPLHF. The CDR3 DNA follows: TGCGCCAGCAGCCAAGAAGAGGGGCCGGGACTTCTGAATTCACCCCTCCACTTT.

This clone occurred a few times. The chain couples TRBV7-9 to TRBJ1-1; D uncertain. Trimming left V 4 bases short and J 4 bases short, with 7 bases between. The CDR3 spans 12 residues. Germline-derived CDR1 and CDR2 are SEHNR and FQNEAQ (reference sequence). CDR3 in DNA: TGTGCCAGCAGCTCTACCTTCACTGAAGCTTTCTTT. It encodes CASSSTFTEAFF. Combining the CDR3 with reference TRBV7-9 and TRBJ1-1 gives the whole variable domain DTGVSQNPRHKITKRGQNVTFRCDPISEHNRLYWYRQTLGQGPEFLTYFQNEAQLEKSRLLSDRFSAERPKGSFSTLEIQRTEQGDSAMYLCASSSTFTEAFFGQGTRLTVV.

J is TRBJ1-3 and V is TRBV30; D is possibly TRBD1 (5 bases). The germline V gene encodes CDR1 GTSNPN and CDR2 SVGIG (reference sequence). This CDR3 contains 13 residues. Trimming took 5 bases from V and 0 from J, leaving 8 bases between them. CDR3 DNA: TGTGCCTGGGCCGGGACCTCTGGAAACACCATATATTTT. Its translation is CAWAGTSGNTIYF. Full variable domain (outside the CDR3, taken from reference TRBV30 and TRBJ1-3): SQTIHQWPATLVQPVGSPLSLECTVEGTSNPNLYWYRQAAGRGLQLLFYSVGIGQISSEVPQNLSASRPQDRQFILSSKKLLLSDSGFYLCAWAGTSGNTIYFGEGSWLTVV.

This clone was detected a few times. The genes are TRBV4-2 and TRBJ1-6, with D possibly being TRBD1 (5 bases). Per the germline V gene, CDR1 is LGHNA and CDR2 is YNFKEQ. The CDR3 covers 14 residues. V was pared by 1 base and J by 9 bases, with 10 bases between. The chain's CDR3 is CASSQAGGVSPLHF. CDR3 DNA: TGTGCCAGCAGCCAAGCCGGGGGGGTTTCACCCCTCCACTTT.

There are a few counts of this clone. The V gene is TRBV2, the J gene TRBJ1-6; D ambiguous. The germline V gene encodes CDR1 SNHLY and CDR2 FYNNEI. Trimming took off 2 bases at V and 5 bases at J, with 7 bases between the two ends. This CDR3 contains 14 residues. CDR3 protein: CASSELIHNSPLHF. The CDR3 coding sequence is TGTGCCAGCAGTGAACTGATCCATAATTCACCCCTCCACTTT.

The chain is built from TRBV11-2 and TRBJ2-2, with D hard to call. Trimming pared 3 bases from V and 4 bases from J, leaving 6 bases between. The CDR3 is made up of 13 amino acids. Germline assignment: CDR1 SGHAT and CDR2 FQNNGV. The CDR3 DNA sequence: TGTGCCAGCAGCTTGACGTCCACCGGGGAGCTGTTTTTT. This codes for CASSLTSTGELFF.

This clone has a handful of counts. This sequence joins TRBV5-1 and TRBJ1-3, with 8 bases matching TRBD1. Trimming took 2 bases from V and 5 from J; bases not matched to a gene: 9. The CDR3 has 16 amino acids. CDR1 is SGHRS and CDR2 is YFSETQ in the germline V gene. CDR3 in amino acids: CASSLEDRAGRNTIYF. CDR3 nucleotide sequence: TGCGCCAGCAGCTTAGAGGACAGGGCGGGAAGAAACACCATATATTTT.

J is TRBJ2-1 and V is TRBV5-1, with D uncertain. Germline CDR1 is SGHRS and CDR2 is YFSETQ. The CDR3 length is 15 residues. Trimming left V 5 bases short and J 0 bases short, with 12 bases between. CDR3 residues: CASRFSRNSYNEQFF. In DNA, the CDR3 is TGCGCCAGCAGATTTAGCCGCAACTCCTACAATGAGCAGTTCTTC.

The chain employs TRBV27 and TRBJ1-4; 11 bases are shared with TRBD1. The J segment lost 7 bases and the V segment lost 4 bases, leaving 5 bases of the junction unmatched. The germline CDR1 and CDR2 sequences are MNHEY and SMNVEV (reference sequence). The CDR3 has 15 residues. In DNA, the CDR3 is TGTGCCAGCAGTTCCCGGGGACAGGGGGTTGAAAAACTGTTTTTT. Translation: CASSSRGQGVEKLFF.

The chain has TRBV5-1 and TRBJ2-7, with a possible D match to TRBD2 (6 bases). Germline loops: CDR1 SGHRS, CDR2 YFSETQ. The CDR3 is 15 amino acids. V lost 1 base and J 3 bases, leaving 14 bases between the germline ends. In DNA form, the CDR3 reads TGCGCCAGCAGCTTGATCGAAGGAGGGCTCTACGAGCAGTACTTC. Amino acids: CASSLIEGGLYEQYF.

The V gene is TRBV27, the J gene TRBJ1-6; D is unresolved. V was pared by 7 bases and J by 0 bases, with 10 bases between. CDR1 is MNHEY, CDR2 SMNVEV, per germline (reference sequence). The CDR3 consists of 15 residues. CDR3 residues: CASTPYSSYNSPLHF. The CDR3 nucleotides are TGTGCCAGCACCCCATATAGCTCCTATAATTCACCCCTCCACTTT.

V gene TRBV6-1 combines with J gene TRBJ2-7; TRBD2 agrees at 9 bases. Germline-derived CDR1 and CDR2 are MNHNS and SASEGT. CDR3 length: 14 amino acids. The V and J ends lost 6 bases and 2 bases, in that order; junction bases with no gene match: 5. CDR3 in amino acids: CASSPSGEPYEQYF. For the CDR3, the DNA is TGTGCCAGCAGCCCTAGCGGGGAGCCCTACGAGCAGTACTTC.

V and J are TRBV5-4 and TRBJ2-3; 8 bases are a match to TRBD1. The germline V gene encodes CDR1 SGHNT and CDR2 YYREEE (reference sequence). The CDR3 runs 14 residues. J was trimmed by 6 bases and V by 2 bases; bases with no gene match: 5. The CDR3 DNA is TGTGCCAGCAGCTTTGGACAGGGTATGGATACGCAGTATTTT. Translated, it gives CASSFGQGMDTQYF.

J is TRBJ2-7 and V is TRBV9, with TRBD1 matching 7 bases. Trimming took 5 bases from V and 0 from J; bases not matched to a gene: 8. The CDR3 consists of 15 residues. Germline CDR1 and CDR2: SGDLS and YYNGEE. Here the CDR3 DNA reads TGTGCCAGCAGTGCCAGGGACAGTAGCTCCTACGAGCAGTACTTC. Translated, it gives CASSARDSSSYEQYF.